A single sample is the source of the 27 T cell receptor beta chains below, sequenced in a study of blood T cell repertoires in COVID-19. Clones were read by immunoSEQ multiplex PCR, and TCRdb kept only the in-frame ones, dropping some. This table holds fewer than 250,000 clones, approximately 83% found once. Material for sequencing was PBMCs or T cells enriched from blood (not recorded which). The receptors derive from a woman aged 35 to 49 with acute COVID-19.

V is TRBV4-3 and J is TRBJ2-1; 14 nucleotides line up with TRBD2. The germline V gene encodes CDR1 LGHNA and CDR2 YSLEER. This CDR3 has 16 residues. The J segment lost 11 bases and the V segment lost 1 base, leaving 7 bases of the junction unmatched. The CDR3 loop reads CASSQVPGLAGDKQFF. The CDR3, as DNA: TGCGCCAGCAGCCAAGTACCGGGACTAGCGGGAGACAAGCAGTTCTTC.

J is TRBJ2-1 and V is TRBV30; 7 nucleotides match TRBD2. This CDR3 is built from 17 residues. Per the germline V gene, CDR1 is GTSNPN and CDR2 is SVGIG (reference sequence). The V and J ends lost 2 bases and 2 bases, in that order; junction bases with no gene match: 12. CDR3: CAWSNTPSGVAYNEQFF. CDR3 nucleotides: TGTGCCTGGAGTAACACTCCCAGCGGGGTCGCCTACAATGAGCAGTTCTTC.

This sequence joins TRBV4-1 and TRBJ1-1, with D possibly matching TRBD1 (6 bases). Germline lookup yields CDR1 MGHRA and CDR2 YSYEKL. CDR3 length: 14 residues. Trimming pared 4 bases from V and 7 bases from J, leaving 16 bases between. CDR3 DNA sequence: TGCGCCAGCAGCCCCCGGGACACCAGGGGTGAAGCTTTCTTT. This sequence encodes CASSPRDTRGEAFF.

The chain links TRBV21-1 to TRBJ2-2; the listed D gene, TRBD2, was not tested against the DNA. TRBV21-1 is a pseudogene locus. The CDR3 is 16 amino acids. The chain's CDR3 is CASSTRLAGVTGELFF. CDR3 sequence (DNA): TGTGCCAGCAGCACCAGACTAGCGGGAGTTACCGGGGAGCTGTTTTTT.

The chain is built from TRBV10-3 and TRBJ1-2; TRBD1 matches at 8 bases. The V and J ends lost 4 bases and 5 bases, in that order; junction bases with no gene match: 6. The germline V gene has CDR1 ENHRY and CDR2 SYGVKD. CDR3 length: 14 amino acids. CDR3 protein: CAISVQGASYGYTF. CDR3 nucleotide sequence: TGTGCCATCAGTGTTCAGGGGGCCTCGTATGGCTACACCTTC.

In its sample, this clone was seen a few times. The rearrangement uses TRBV1 and TRBJ2-1; the D call TRBD2 from the table was never checked on the DNA. TRBV1 is flagged as a pseudogene. The CDR3 consists of 19 residues. The CDR3 region has the DNA TGCACCAGCAGCCAAGTGCCCCAAGCCGGGACTAAAGGAAACAATGAGCAGTTCTTC. This codes for CTSSQVPQAGTKGNNEQFF.

J is TRBJ2-2 and V is TRBV14, with 8 nucleotides matching TRBD1. From germline, CDR1 is SGHDN and CDR2 FVKESK. V lost 5 bases, J lost 5 bases, and 10 bases stayed unmatched. The CDR3 extends over 16 amino acids. The CDR3 DNA is TGTGCCAGCAGCGCCCACTTGGACAGGGAGACCGGGGAGCTGTTTTTT. It is translated as CASSAHLDRETGELFF.

The rearrangement links TRBV28 to TRBJ2-7; the D is unclear. The germline CDR1 and CDR2 sequences are MDHEN and SYDVKM. The CDR3 totals 14 residues. V dropped 5 bases and J dropped 4 bases, with 15 bases sitting between them. CDR3 sequence reads: CASSPVGLSYEQYF. The CDR3 DNA reads as TGTGCCAGCAGTCCGGTCGGTCTTTCATACGAGCAGTACTTC.

The rearrangement joins TRBV25-1 to TRBJ1-1; 7 nucleotides agree with TRBD1. CDR1 and CDR2 from the germline V gene are MGHDK and SYGVNS. The V gene end was trimmed by 1 base and the J gene end by 6 bases; junction bases not matched to a gene: 11. CDR3 size: 16 residues. The CDR3 spells CASSELRTGNSAEAFF. The CDR3, as DNA: TGTGCCAGCAGTGAATTGAGGACAGGAAATAGCGCTGAAGCTTTCTTT. Based on the CDR3 plus reference TRBV25-1 and TRBJ1-1, the full variable domain is EADIYQTPRYLVIGTGKKITLECSQTMGHDKMYWYQQDPGMELHLIHYSYGVNSTEKGDLSSESTVSRIRTEHFPLTLESARPSHTSQYLCASSELRTGNSAEAFFGQGTRLTVV.

The rearrangement links TRBV6-5 to TRBJ1-5; D unresolved. Per the germline V gene, CDR1 is MNHEY and CDR2 is SVGAGI. Trimming stripped 6 bases from V and 10 bases from J, with 13 bases between. The CDR3 has 12 amino acids. This chain's CDR3 is CASSPRATPQHF. In nucleotides, the CDR3 is TGTGCCAGCAGCCCAAGAGCGACCCCCCAGCATTTT.

The J gene is TRBJ1-2, the V gene TRBV28; D is uncertain. This CDR3 is 12 amino acids long. V lost 2 bases and J lost 8, with 9 bases in between. The germline V gene has CDR1 MDHEN and CDR2 SYDVKM. The CDR3 here is CASSLGDLGYTF. CDR3 DNA sequence: TGTGCCAGCAGTTTAGGAGATTTGGGCTACACCTTC.

V usage is TRBV10-3 and J usage is TRBJ2-7; D is possibly TRBD1 (6 bases). V was shortened by 10 bases and J by 1 base, with 11 bases between the two germline ends. The CDR3 has 12 amino acids. Germline-derived CDR1 and CDR2 are ENHRY and SYGVKD. The CDR3 here is CATATGSYEQYF. The CDR3 DNA reads as TGTGCCACCGCTACAGGGTCCTACGAGCAGTACTTC.

In regard to this clone: A junction boundary mismatches the germline segment, possibly from a read error. The chain combines TRBV11-2 with TRBJ2-5; D gene ambiguous. There are 12 residues in the CDR3. Germline-derived CDR1 and CDR2 are SGHAT and FQNNGV. CDR3 amino acids: CASSFSKESQYF. The DNA of the CDR3 is TGTGCCAGCAGCTTCTCCAAAGAGTCCCAGTACTTC.

This rearrangement joins TRBV18 to TRBJ2-1; 9 bases agree with TRBD2. Germline V gene lookup returns CDR1 KGHSH and CDR2 LQKENI. The CDR3 loop spans 16 amino acids. J was trimmed by 2 bases and V by 6 bases; bases with no gene match: 8. The DNA of the CDR3 is TGTGCCAGCTCGCCTCGACTAGCGGAGACCTACAATGAGCAGTTCTTC. It translates to CASSPRLAETYNEQFF.

The table lists this clone with a few counts. This rearrangement joins TRBV5-1 to TRBJ1-6; TRBD1 might be the D (6 bases). The CDR3 runs 16 residues. Germline V lookup: CDR1 SGHRS, CDR2 YFSETQ. V was clipped by 2 bases and J by 2 bases, with 11 bases between them. CDR3 DNA: TGCGCCAGCAGCTTCCAGGGGTTAACCTATAATTCACCCCTCCACTTT. Amino acid sequence: CASSFQGLTYNSPLHF. Complete variable domain (other parts from reference TRBV5-1 and TRBJ1-6): KAGVTQTPRYLIKTRGQQVTLSCSPISGHRSVSWYQQTPGQGLQFLFEYFSETQRNKGNFPGRFSGRQFSNSRSEMNVSTLELGDSALYLCASSFQGLTYNSPLHFGNGTRLTVT.

The chain has TRBV9 and TRBJ2-3, with 10 bases lining up with TRBD2. Unmatched junction bases numbered 10, after V lost 0 bases and J lost 6 bases. Germline CDR1 SGDLS, CDR2 YYNGEE. The CDR3 covers 17 residues. CDR3 nucleotide sequence: TGTGCCAGCAGCGTAGGGCCAAGCGGGAGGGCATATGATACGCAGTATTTT. Encoded protein: CASSVGPSGRAYDTQYF.

This clone was detected once. This chain connects TRBV7-9 to TRBJ1-2; D might be TRBD1 (5 bases). CDR3 length equals 13 residues. V lost 4 bases and J lost 6, with 12 bases in between. Germline loops: CDR1 SEHNR, CDR2 FQNEAQ (reference sequence). The CDR3 region has the DNA TGTGCCAGCAGCTCGGGGGGGTATGATGGCTACACCTTC. This codes for CASSSGGYDGYTF.

Details on this clone: Other nucleotide sequences from this sample produce the same CDR3. The CDR3 loop reads CASSVASGYSYNEQFF. Here the CDR3 DNA reads TGTGCCAGCAGCGTAGCATCCGGTTACTCCTACAATGAGCAGTTCTTC. The chain combines TRBV9 with TRBJ2-1; no reliable D call. Germline loops: CDR1 SGDLS, CDR2 YYNGEE. This CDR3 spans 16 amino acids. V was trimmed by 0 bases and J by 0 bases, leaving 10 bases between them.

The chain is built from TRBV20-1 and TRBJ1-1, with D uncertain. Germline lookup yields CDR1 DFQATT and CDR2 SNEGSKA (reference sequence). The CDR3 has 11 residues. V gave up 3 bases and J gave up 1 base, with 3 bases separating them. CDR3 coding DNA: TGCAGTGCTAGGAGGAACACTGAAGCTTTCTTT. Translated, it gives CSARRNTEAFF.

The chain has TRBV28 and TRBJ1-2; 11 nucleotides align to TRBD1. There are 15 residues in the CDR3. Trimming cost V 3 bases and J 4 bases; bases outside gene matches: 4. Germline V gene sequence: CDR1 MDHEN, CDR2 SYDVKM. The CDR3 bases are TGTGCCAGCAGTTTGAAGGACAGGGGGCTCTATGGCTACACCTTC. Translation: CASSLKDRGLYGYTF.

The chain recombines TRBV19 with TRBJ1-1, with 7 bases lining up with TRBD1. This CDR3 has 15 amino acids. V was clipped by 5 bases and J by 5 bases; unmatched bases: 11. Germline CDR1 is LNHDA and CDR2 is SQIVND (reference sequence). The CDR3 bases are TGTGCCAGTAGTTCGTACAGGGGCTTAACGACTGAAGCTTTCTTT. Protein: CASSSYRGLTTEAFF.

The V and J genes are TRBV4-1 and TRBJ2-6, with TRBD1 matching 7 bases. Germline values: CDR1 MGHRA, CDR2 YSYEKL. J was trimmed by 3 bases and V by 3 bases; bases with no gene match: 8. This CDR3 contains 17 residues. The CDR3 DNA follows: TGCGCCAGCAGCCATCTGGGACAGTCTCTTGGGGCCAACGTCCTGACTTTC. Translation gives CASSHLGQSLGANVLTF.

V and J are TRBV6-5 and TRBJ1-1, with a possible D match to TRBD1 (5 bases). CDR3 length equals 14 residues. CDR1 MNHEY and CDR2 SVGAGI come from the germline V gene. The V end was cut by 6 bases, the J end by 2 bases, with 13 bases between. The CDR3 loop is CASRKDTLNTEAFF. CDR3 sequence (DNA): TGTGCCAGCAGGAAGGACACCTTAAACACTGAAGCTTTCTTT.

Note on this clone: Other DNA sequences in this sample translate to the same CDR3. The V and J genes are TRBV12-3 or TRBV12-4 and TRBJ1-1, with D hard to call. V was pared by 2 bases and J by 1 base, with 2 bases between. The CDR3 is 12 amino acids. Here the CDR3 reads CASSLRNTEAFF. The CDR3 DNA is TGTGCCAGCAGTTTACGGAACACTGAAGCTTTCTTT.

The chain joins TRBV28 to TRBJ2-7; possibly TRBD2 for D (5 bases). V gave up 6 bases and J gave up 3 bases, with 12 bases separating them. Germline CDR1 MDHEN, CDR2 SYDVKM. The CDR3 has 13 amino acids. CDR3 region: CASRQDWFYEQYF. The CDR3 DNA reads TGTGCCAGCAGGCAGGACTGGTTCTACGAGCAGTACTTC.

The rearrangement uses TRBV24-1 and TRBJ2-1, with a tentative D call TRBD2 (6 bases). The CDR3 extends over 17 amino acids. Deletions cut 0 bases from V and 7 bases from J, with 18 bases between. The germline CDR1 and CDR2 sequences are KGHDR and SFDVKD. Here the CDR3 reads CATSDLRGTGQINEQFF. CDR3 DNA sequence: TGTGCCACCAGTGATTTGCGGGGGACGGGGCAGATTAATGAGCAGTTCTTC.

This rearrangement joins TRBV30 to TRBJ1-2; 10 positions agree with TRBD1. This CDR3 comprises 16 residues. V trimming: 5 bases; J trimming: 6 bases; junction bases outside the gene matches: 15. Germline CDR1 reads GTSNPN; CDR2 reads SVGIG (reference sequence). The CDR3 is CAWGYKWTGGRDGYTF. As DNA, the CDR3 is TGTGCCTGGGGGTATAAGTGGACAGGGGGTAGAGATGGCTACACCTTC. Full variable domain (outside the CDR3, taken from reference TRBV30 and TRBJ1-2): SQTIHQWPATLVQPVGSPLSLECTVEGTSNPNLYWYRQAAGRGLQLLFYSVGIGQISSEVPQNLSASRPQDRQFILSSKKLLLSDSGFYLCAWGYKWTGGRDGYTFGSGTRLTVV.